This T cell receptor (beta chain) was recovered during a study of T cell responses to AZD1222 COVID-19 vaccine. Here immunoSEQ multiplex PCR was the method, and the copy in TCRdb shows in-frame clones only, minus some. The sample shows fewer than 110,000 clones, just over 85% of them seen only once. Germline CDR1 is LNHDA and CDR2 is SQIVND (reference sequence). The CDR3 length is 14 residues. The V gene lost 1 base and the J gene lost 6 bases, with 12 bases spanning the gap. Whole-study findings and limits: Clonal diversity may have been underestimated in mostly white British donors. Spike-specific TCR breadth and depth both grew after two AZD1222 doses. Vaccine-associated CD4 TCRs ranged over spike, dominating at 160-218 and 743-854.

This clone has a single count. Its specificity is unknown. This sequence joins TRBV19 and TRBJ1-1, with a tentative D call TRBD1 (6 bases). Here the sequenced sample was peripheral blood, taken on day 0 of AZD1222 vaccination. The clonotype originates from an adult in good health. The CDR3 DNA sequence: TGTGCCAGTAGTATAGTGGCAGGGGAATCTGAAGCTTTCTTT. This sequence encodes CASSIVAGESEAFF.